Shown below are 6 T cell receptor beta chains from a single sample sequenced in a study of cytomegalovirus exposure and HLA in healthy donors. Primers included in the PCR were 60 Vbeta and 13 Jbeta primers. The data were produced by immunoSEQ multiplex PCR, yet TCRdb's version contains in-frame clones alone and is incomplete. The data contain about 200,000 clones, 75% to 90% of them singletons. Sequencing input: PBMCs. The origin of the receptors is a woman aged 35 to 49 in good health and CMV-seronegative.

The chain links TRBV7-3 to TRBJ2-5, with D uncertain. V gave up 0 bases and J gave up 6 bases, with 8 bases separating them. The germline V gene encodes CDR1 SGHTA and CDR2 FQGTGA. This CDR3 has 13 residues. The DNA of the CDR3 is TGTGCCAGCAGCTTAACTTCGGTGCAGACCCAGTACTTC. It specifies CASSLTSVQTQYF.

J is TRBJ2-7 and V is TRBV18, with D perhaps TRBD2 (6 bases). The V and J ends lost 5 bases and 5 bases respectively, with 13 bases between them. This CDR3 has 13 amino acids. CDR1 KGHSH and CDR2 LQKENI come from the germline V gene. The CDR3 here is CASSTTSTNEQYF. CDR3 DNA sequence: TGTGCCAGCTCAACGACTAGTACTAACGAGCAGTACTTC.

V is TRBV20-1 and J is TRBJ1-1, with TRBD1 matching over 8 bases. The germline V gene encodes CDR1 DFQATT and CDR2 SNEGSKA (reference sequence). This CDR3 has 11 residues. V lost 8 bases, J lost 7 bases, and 6 bases stayed unmatched. The chain's CDR3 is CSPAGQVEAFF. The CDR3 coding sequence is TGCAGTCCCGCGGGACAGGTTGAAGCTTTCTTT.

The V and J genes are TRBV2 and TRBJ2-3; D is possibly TRBD2 (7 bases). CDR1 and CDR2 from the germline V gene are SNHLY and FYNNEI. The CDR3 is made up of 12 amino acids. The CDR3 DNA is TGTGCGGGGGGGCGGTTCACAGATACGCAGTATTTT. As protein: CAGGRFTDTQYF.

This chain links TRBV28 with TRBJ2-7, with D tentatively TRBD1 (6 bases). The CDR3 contains 15 residues. Germline lookup yields CDR1 MDHEN and CDR2 SYDVKM. V lost 6 bases to trimming and J lost 5 bases, with 20 bases between them. Written as DNA, the CDR3 is TGTGCCAGCAGCTATAGAGGGGGAACGGCCCACGAGCAGTACTTC. Translated, it gives CASSYRGGTAHEQYF.

The rearrangement joins TRBV29-1 to TRBJ1-3; unclear D gene. CDR3 length: 15 residues. Germline V CDR1 and CDR2: SQVTM, ANQGSEA. The V end lost 5 bases, the J end lost 6 bases, and 20 bases lay between the germline ends. The CDR3 region has the DNA TGCAGCGTTTCCGGGAAGCAGCATCTTGAAAACACCATATATTTT. As protein: CSVSGKQHLENTIYF.